One sample yielded the 6 T cell receptor beta chains listed below, sequenced in a study of blood T cell repertoires in COVID-19. Method: immunoSEQ multiplex PCR; TCRdb's copy keeps in-frame clones and lacks some. The profile covers some 380,000 clones, with more than 70% appearing a single time and roughly 1.4% taken by the ten largest. The sample was PBMCs or T cells enriched from blood (not recorded which). Source of these receptors: a man between 25 and 39 years old who had recovered from COVID-19.

The V gene is TRBV19, the J gene TRBJ1-1, with D perhaps TRBD1 (6 bases). Germline CDR1 and CDR2: LNHDA and SQIVND (reference sequence). Trimming took 7 bases from V and 6 from J, leaving 15 bases between them. The CDR3 length is 13 residues. As DNA, the CDR3 is TGTGCCAGTACCAACCGCGGGGGCGCTGAAGCTTTCTTT. Protein sequence: CASTNRGGAEAFF.

J is TRBJ1-2 and V is TRBV5-5; the match to TRBD1 covers 10 bases. In germline, CDR1 is SGHKS, CDR2 YYEKEE (reference sequence). J gave up 7 bases and V 0 bases, and 9 bases lay outside the gene matches. This CDR3 region has 16 residues. The CDR3 loop reads CASSLDGQGDFLGYTF. The DNA of the CDR3 is TGTGCCAGCAGCTTGGATGGACAGGGGGATTTTCTTGGCTACACCTTC.

The chain couples TRBV7-9 to TRBJ1-2, with D possibly matching TRBD1 (5 bases). From germline, CDR1 is SEHNR and CDR2 FQNEAQ (reference sequence). The CDR3 spans 14 residues. The ends were cut back, 4 bases at V and 7 bases at J, with 16 bases in the middle. The CDR3 region is CASSSLRQGGGYTF. In nucleotides, the CDR3 is TGTGCCAGCAGCTCTCTTCGGCAGGGAGGTGGCTACACCTTC.

The chain uses TRBV9 and TRBJ1-1; possible D gene TRBD1, 5 bases. The germline gives CDR1 SGDLS, CDR2 YYNGEE. The CDR3 is 15 residues long. V shed 4 bases and J shed 7 bases, with 20 bases lying between them. CDR3 region: CASSPGNTGLNEAFF. For the CDR3, the DNA is TGTGCCAGCAGCCCTGGGAACACAGGCCTGAATGAAGCTTTCTTT.

This chain joins TRBV6-2 or TRBV6-3 and TRBJ1-2; 12 bases line up with TRBD1. The CDR3 totals 17 residues. Trimming removed 6 bases from V and 2 bases from J; junction bases left unmatched: 10. Germline values: CDR1 MNHEY, CDR2 SVGEGT. The DNA of the CDR3 is TGTGCCAGCAGCCAAGAGGGACAGGGGGCGAGAAACTATGGCTACACCTTC. This encodes CASSQEGQGARNYGYTF.

V usage is TRBV6-5 and J usage is TRBJ1-2; D is perhaps TRBD1 (6 bases). CDR1 and CDR2 from the germline V gene are MNHEY and SVGAGI. Trimming cost V 0 bases and J 10 bases, with 15 bases left between them. CDR3 size: 14 residues. The CDR3 DNA sequence: TGTGCCAGCAGTTACTCAGGGGGAACAGGGCCCTACACCTTC. Amino acid sequence: CASSYSGGTGPYTF.